This is a list of T cell receptor beta chains from one sample in a study of T cell changes during pregnancy in multiple sclerosis. Measured with immunoSEQ multiplex PCR; TCRdb has only the in-frame clones, and not every one. Of about 75,000 clones in the sample, 94% were seen once. This specimen consisted of CD4+ T cells from peripheral blood mononuclear cells, obtained after pregnancy. These receptors came from a female donor with multiple sclerosis, enrolled in a pregnancy study. Both conserved end residues are trimmed from each CDR3.

J: TRBJ1-2; V: TRBV15; CDR3: ATSRDGQSYT
J: TRBJ1-4; V: TRBV19; CDR3: ASTPGGNQKLF
J: TRBJ2-7; V: TRBV7-9; CDR3: ASSLALATDPEQY
J: TRBJ2-6; V: TRBV9; CDR3: ASSAKLPGANVLT
J: TRBJ2-2; V: TRBV7-9; CDR3: ASSLAGQNGELF
J: TRBJ1-2; V: TRBV6-5; CDR3: ASSTGGRYGYT
J: TRBJ2-7; V: TRBV7-7; CDR3: ASSTSGTTKLY
J: TRBJ2-5; V: TRBV15; CDR3: ATSSLHQETQY
J: TRBJ2-3; V: TRBV5-1; CDR3: ASSLATSGTDTQY
J: TRBJ2-7; V: TRBV28; CDR3: ASSEGDYEQY
J: TRBJ2-3; V: TRBV9; CDR3: ASSVGGQLTDTQY
J: TRBJ2-7; V: TRBV5-1; CDR3: ASSPGLAGWGYEQY
J: TRBJ2-7; V: TRBV29-1; CDR3: SVESPALQGASEQY
J: TRBJ2-1; V: TRBV29-1; CDR3: SATAGTSRYNEQF
J: TRBJ2-1; V: TRBV4-3; CDR3: ASSQQLAGVFGEQF
J: TRBJ2-1; V: TRBV27; CDR3: ASSFTKQGASYNEQF
J: TRBJ2-5; V: TRBV4-1; CDR3: ASSPPPDTPPSRY
J: TRBJ2-5; V: TRBV11-2; CDR3: ASTEQLAGGQETQY
J: TRBJ2-7; V: TRBV6-5; CDR3: ASSLLGAGDEQY
J: TRBJ2-1; V: TRBV6-4; CDR3: ASSGLAGGPNEQF
J: TRBJ2-7; V: TRBV19; CDR3: ASSIGRGAYEQY
J: TRBJ2-7; V: TRBV5-1; CDR3: ASSLPTGGGYEQY
J: TRBJ2-7; V: TRBV19; CDR3: ASSIAGEASYEQY
J: TRBJ2-1; V: TRBV19; CDR3: ASSIDVTHHEQF
J: TRBJ2-3; V: TRBV7-2; CDR3: ASSLTILGQGAQY
J: TRBJ1-2; V: TRBV19; CDR3: ASSEDRVYGYT
J: TRBJ2-7; V: TRBV27; CDR3: ASSRGQASYEQY
J: TRBJ2-7; V: TRBV19; CDR3: ASTPTSFGTGDSEQY
J: TRBJ2-2; V: TRBV4-3; CDR3: ASSLSPGTGKINTGELF
J: TRBJ1-5; V: TRBV19; CDR3: ASRDRGYQPQH
J: TRBJ2-2; V: TRBV19; CDR3: ASSTRTSGRSGTGELF
J: TRBJ1-1; V: TRBV6-6; CDR3: ATNQGFAAF
J: TRBJ2-1; V: TRBV9; CDR3: ASSSEREGPINEQF
J: TRBJ1-1; V: TRBV29-1; CDR3: SVQNRGRNTEAF
J: TRBJ2-5; V: TRBV9; CDR3: ASSTSGTSGRNQETQY
J: TRBJ1-5; V: TRBV6-5; CDR3: ASRQGGGQPQH
J: TRBJ2-4; V: TRBV20-1; CDR3: SATSGPTQY
J: TRBJ2-2; V: TRBV2; CDR3: ASSPGLDYTGELF
J: TRBJ2-5; V: TRBV19; CDR3: ASSIRAGGYQETQY
J: TRBJ2-1; V: TRBV7-6; CDR3: ASSLGRGRERLGEQF
J: TRBJ2-3; V: TRBV14; CDR3: ASNLAGGTDTQY
J: TRBJ2-7; V: TRBV18; CDR3: ASSPSLPGQGSYEQY